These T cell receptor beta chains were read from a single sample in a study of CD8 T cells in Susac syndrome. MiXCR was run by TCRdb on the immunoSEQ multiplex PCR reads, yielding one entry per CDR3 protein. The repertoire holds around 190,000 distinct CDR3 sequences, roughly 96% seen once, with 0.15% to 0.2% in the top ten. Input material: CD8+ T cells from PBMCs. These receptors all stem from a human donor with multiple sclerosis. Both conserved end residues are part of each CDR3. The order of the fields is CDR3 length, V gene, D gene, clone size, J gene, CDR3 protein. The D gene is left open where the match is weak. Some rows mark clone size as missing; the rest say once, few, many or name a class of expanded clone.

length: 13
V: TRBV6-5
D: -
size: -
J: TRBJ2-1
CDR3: CASSYSQLNEQFF

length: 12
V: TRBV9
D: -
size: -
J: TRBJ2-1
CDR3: CASSGDRKEQFF

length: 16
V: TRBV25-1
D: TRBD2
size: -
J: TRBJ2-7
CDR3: CASSDTGLAGGSEQYF

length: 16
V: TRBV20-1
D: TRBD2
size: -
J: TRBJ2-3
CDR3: CSARELAGGSTDTQYF

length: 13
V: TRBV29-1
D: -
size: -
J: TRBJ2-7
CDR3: CSVEDAGAYEQYF

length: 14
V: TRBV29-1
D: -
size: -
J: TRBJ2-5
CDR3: CSVDGVGEKETQYF

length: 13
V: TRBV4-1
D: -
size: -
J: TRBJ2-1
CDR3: CASSQAVYNEQFF

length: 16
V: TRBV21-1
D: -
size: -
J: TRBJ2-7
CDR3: CASSKGLGVALYEQYF

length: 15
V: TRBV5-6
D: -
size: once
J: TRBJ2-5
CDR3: CASSLAARIQETQYF

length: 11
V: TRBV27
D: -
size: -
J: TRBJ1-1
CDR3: CASFFSTEAFF

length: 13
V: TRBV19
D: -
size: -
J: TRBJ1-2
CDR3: CASIDRERYGYTF

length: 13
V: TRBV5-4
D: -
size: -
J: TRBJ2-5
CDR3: CASSYGDQETQYF

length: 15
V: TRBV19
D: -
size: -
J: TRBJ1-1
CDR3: CASSMIRGAPVEAFF

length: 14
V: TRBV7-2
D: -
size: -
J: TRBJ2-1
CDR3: CASSLLGSGNEQFF

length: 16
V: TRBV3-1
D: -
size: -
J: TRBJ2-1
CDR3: CASSQDWTGYYNEQFF

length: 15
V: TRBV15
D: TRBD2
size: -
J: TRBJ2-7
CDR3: CATRAGTSATYEQYF

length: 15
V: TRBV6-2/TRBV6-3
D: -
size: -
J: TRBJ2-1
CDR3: CASRDLASLYNEQFF

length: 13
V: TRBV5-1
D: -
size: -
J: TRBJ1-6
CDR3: CASSPSRVSPLHF

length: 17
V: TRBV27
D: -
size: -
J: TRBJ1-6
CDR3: CASSLWTARPNNSPLHF

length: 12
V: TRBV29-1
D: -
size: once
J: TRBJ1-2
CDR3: CSVKIQGGGYTF

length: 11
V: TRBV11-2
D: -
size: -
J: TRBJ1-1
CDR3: CASSGAGMAFF

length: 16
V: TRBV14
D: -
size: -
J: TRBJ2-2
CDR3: CASSQAGDFFAGELFF

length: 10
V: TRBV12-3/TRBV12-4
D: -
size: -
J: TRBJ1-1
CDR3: CASSGLEAFF

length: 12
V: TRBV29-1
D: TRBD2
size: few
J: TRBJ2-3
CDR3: CSVEPRAGAQYF

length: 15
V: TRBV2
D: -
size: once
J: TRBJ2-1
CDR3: CASSRGGGVYNEQFF

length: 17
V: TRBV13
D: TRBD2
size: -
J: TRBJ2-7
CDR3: CASSLDRTGTSGYEQYF

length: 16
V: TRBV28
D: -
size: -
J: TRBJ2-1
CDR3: CASSFLGWQGGVEQFF

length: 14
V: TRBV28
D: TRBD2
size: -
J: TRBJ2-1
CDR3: CASSFIGGEAGQFF

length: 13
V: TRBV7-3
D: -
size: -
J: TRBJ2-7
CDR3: CASSLTTGSEQYF

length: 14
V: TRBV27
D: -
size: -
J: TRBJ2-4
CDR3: CASSLNRGGNIQYF

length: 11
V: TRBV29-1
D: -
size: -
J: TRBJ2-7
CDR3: CSVDGGPEQYF

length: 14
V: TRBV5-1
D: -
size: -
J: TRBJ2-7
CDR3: CASREGRNSYEQYF

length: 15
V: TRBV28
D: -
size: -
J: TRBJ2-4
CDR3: CASTKGSVAKNIQYF

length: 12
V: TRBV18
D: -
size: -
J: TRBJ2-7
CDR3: CASSPEVGEQYF

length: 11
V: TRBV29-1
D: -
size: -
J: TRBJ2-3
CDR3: CSAPSTDTQYF

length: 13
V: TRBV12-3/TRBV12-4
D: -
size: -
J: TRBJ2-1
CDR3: CASTPGQINEQFF

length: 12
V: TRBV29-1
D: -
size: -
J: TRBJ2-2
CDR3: CSVLPVTGELFF

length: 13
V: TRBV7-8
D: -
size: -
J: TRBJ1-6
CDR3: CASSSDLNSPLHF

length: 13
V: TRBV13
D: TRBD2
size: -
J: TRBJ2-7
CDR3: CASSGGRSYEQYF

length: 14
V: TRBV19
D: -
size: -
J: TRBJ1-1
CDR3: CASSPLGQNTEAFF

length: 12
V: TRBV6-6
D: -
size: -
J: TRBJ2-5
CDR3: CASSPFMETQYF